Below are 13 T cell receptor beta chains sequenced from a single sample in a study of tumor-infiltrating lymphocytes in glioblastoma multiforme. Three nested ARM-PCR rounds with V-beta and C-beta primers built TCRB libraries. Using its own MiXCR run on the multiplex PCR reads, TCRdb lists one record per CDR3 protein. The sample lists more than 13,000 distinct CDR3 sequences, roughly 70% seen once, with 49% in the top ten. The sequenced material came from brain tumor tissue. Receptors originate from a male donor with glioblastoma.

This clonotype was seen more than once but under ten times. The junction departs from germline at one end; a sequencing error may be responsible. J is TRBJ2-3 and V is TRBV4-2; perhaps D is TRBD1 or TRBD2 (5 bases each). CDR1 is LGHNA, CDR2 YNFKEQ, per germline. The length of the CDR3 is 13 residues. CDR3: CASSQESGHTRYF. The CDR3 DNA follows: TGTGCCAGCAGCCAAGAGTCGGGGCATACGCGGTACTTT.

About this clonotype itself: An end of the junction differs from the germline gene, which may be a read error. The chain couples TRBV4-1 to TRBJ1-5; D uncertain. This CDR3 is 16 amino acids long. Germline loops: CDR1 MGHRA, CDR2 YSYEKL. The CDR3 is CASSQDWEGSNQPQHF. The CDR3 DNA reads TGCGCCAGCAGCCAAGATTGGGAAGGGAGCAACCAGCCCCAGCATTTT.

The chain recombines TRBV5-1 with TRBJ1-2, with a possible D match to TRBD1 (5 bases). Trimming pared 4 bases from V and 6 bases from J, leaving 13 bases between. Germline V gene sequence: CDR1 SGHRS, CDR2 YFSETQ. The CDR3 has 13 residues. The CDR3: CASSAQGSDGYTF. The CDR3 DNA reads TGCGCCAGCAGCGCGCAGGGATCCGATGGCTACACCTTC.

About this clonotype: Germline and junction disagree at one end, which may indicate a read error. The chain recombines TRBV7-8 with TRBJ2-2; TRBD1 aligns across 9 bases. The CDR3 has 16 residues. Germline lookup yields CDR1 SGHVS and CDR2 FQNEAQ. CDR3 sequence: CASSLLRTGDTGDLFF. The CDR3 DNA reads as TGTGCTAGCAGCTTACTTCGGACAGGGGACACCGGGGATCTGTTTTTT.

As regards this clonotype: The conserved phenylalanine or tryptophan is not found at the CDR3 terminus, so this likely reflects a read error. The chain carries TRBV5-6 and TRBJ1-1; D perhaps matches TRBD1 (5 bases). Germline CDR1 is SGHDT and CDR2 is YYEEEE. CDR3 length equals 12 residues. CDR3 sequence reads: CARSLGRLEAFS. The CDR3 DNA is TGTGCCAGAAGCTTGGGGCGTCTCGAAGCTTTCTCT.

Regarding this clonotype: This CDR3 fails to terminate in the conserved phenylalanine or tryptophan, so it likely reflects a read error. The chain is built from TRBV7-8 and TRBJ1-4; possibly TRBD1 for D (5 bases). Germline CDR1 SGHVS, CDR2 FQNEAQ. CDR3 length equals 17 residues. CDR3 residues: CANSLAGGGVRREKLFL. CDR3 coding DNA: TGTGCCAACAGCTTAGCAGGCGGGGGAGTCCGTCGTGAAAAACTGTTTCTT.

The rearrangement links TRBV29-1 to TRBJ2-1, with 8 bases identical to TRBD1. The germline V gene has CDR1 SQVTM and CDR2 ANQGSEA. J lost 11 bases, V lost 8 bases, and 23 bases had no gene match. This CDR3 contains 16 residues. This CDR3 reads CSSGTGSGGAQRKQFF. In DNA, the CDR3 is TGCAGCAGTGGGACAGGTAGCGGAGGGGCCCAACGTAAGCAGTTCTTC.

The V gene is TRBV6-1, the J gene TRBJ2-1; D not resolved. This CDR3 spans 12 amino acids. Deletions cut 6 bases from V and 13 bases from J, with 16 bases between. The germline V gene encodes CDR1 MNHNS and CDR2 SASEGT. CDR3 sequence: CASSLSLSDQFF. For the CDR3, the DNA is TGTGCCAGCAGCCTAAGCCTCTCTGACCAGTTCTTC.

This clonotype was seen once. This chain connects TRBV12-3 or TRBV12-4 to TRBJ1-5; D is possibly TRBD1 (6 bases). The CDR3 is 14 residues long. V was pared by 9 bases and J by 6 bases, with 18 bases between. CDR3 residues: CASSPVGGGQPQHF. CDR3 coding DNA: TGTGCCAGTAGTCCGGTGGGGGGCGGTCAGCCCCAGCATTTT.

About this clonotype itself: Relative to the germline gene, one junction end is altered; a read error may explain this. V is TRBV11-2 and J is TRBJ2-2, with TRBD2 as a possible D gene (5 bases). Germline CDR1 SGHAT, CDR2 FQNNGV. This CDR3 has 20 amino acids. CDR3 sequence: CASPPSFGQGLEVNTGELFF. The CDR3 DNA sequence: TGTGCCAGCCCCCCCTCATTCGGCCAAGGGCTAGAGGTAAACACCGGGGAGCTTTTTTTT.

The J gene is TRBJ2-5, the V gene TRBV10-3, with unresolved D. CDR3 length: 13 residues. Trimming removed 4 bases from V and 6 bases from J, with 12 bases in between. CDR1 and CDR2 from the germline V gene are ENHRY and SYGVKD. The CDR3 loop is CAISAAGPKTQYF. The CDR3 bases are TGTGCCATCAGTGCTGCAGGCCCAAAGACCCAGTACTTC.

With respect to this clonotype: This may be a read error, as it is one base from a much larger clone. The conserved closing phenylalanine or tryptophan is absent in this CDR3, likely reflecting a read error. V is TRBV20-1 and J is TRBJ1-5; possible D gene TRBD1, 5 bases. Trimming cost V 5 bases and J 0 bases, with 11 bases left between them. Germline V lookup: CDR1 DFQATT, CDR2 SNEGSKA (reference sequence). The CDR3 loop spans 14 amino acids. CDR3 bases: TGCAGTGCTCGGGGGGATTCTAGCAATCAGCCCCAGCATTCT. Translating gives CSARGDSSNQPQHS.

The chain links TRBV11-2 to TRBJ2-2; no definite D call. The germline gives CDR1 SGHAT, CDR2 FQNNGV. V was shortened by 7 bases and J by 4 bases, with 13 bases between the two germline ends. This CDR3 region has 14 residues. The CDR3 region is CASTQAWGTGELFF. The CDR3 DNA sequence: TGTGCCAGCACTCAGGCCTGGGGCACCGGGGAGCTGTTTTTT.